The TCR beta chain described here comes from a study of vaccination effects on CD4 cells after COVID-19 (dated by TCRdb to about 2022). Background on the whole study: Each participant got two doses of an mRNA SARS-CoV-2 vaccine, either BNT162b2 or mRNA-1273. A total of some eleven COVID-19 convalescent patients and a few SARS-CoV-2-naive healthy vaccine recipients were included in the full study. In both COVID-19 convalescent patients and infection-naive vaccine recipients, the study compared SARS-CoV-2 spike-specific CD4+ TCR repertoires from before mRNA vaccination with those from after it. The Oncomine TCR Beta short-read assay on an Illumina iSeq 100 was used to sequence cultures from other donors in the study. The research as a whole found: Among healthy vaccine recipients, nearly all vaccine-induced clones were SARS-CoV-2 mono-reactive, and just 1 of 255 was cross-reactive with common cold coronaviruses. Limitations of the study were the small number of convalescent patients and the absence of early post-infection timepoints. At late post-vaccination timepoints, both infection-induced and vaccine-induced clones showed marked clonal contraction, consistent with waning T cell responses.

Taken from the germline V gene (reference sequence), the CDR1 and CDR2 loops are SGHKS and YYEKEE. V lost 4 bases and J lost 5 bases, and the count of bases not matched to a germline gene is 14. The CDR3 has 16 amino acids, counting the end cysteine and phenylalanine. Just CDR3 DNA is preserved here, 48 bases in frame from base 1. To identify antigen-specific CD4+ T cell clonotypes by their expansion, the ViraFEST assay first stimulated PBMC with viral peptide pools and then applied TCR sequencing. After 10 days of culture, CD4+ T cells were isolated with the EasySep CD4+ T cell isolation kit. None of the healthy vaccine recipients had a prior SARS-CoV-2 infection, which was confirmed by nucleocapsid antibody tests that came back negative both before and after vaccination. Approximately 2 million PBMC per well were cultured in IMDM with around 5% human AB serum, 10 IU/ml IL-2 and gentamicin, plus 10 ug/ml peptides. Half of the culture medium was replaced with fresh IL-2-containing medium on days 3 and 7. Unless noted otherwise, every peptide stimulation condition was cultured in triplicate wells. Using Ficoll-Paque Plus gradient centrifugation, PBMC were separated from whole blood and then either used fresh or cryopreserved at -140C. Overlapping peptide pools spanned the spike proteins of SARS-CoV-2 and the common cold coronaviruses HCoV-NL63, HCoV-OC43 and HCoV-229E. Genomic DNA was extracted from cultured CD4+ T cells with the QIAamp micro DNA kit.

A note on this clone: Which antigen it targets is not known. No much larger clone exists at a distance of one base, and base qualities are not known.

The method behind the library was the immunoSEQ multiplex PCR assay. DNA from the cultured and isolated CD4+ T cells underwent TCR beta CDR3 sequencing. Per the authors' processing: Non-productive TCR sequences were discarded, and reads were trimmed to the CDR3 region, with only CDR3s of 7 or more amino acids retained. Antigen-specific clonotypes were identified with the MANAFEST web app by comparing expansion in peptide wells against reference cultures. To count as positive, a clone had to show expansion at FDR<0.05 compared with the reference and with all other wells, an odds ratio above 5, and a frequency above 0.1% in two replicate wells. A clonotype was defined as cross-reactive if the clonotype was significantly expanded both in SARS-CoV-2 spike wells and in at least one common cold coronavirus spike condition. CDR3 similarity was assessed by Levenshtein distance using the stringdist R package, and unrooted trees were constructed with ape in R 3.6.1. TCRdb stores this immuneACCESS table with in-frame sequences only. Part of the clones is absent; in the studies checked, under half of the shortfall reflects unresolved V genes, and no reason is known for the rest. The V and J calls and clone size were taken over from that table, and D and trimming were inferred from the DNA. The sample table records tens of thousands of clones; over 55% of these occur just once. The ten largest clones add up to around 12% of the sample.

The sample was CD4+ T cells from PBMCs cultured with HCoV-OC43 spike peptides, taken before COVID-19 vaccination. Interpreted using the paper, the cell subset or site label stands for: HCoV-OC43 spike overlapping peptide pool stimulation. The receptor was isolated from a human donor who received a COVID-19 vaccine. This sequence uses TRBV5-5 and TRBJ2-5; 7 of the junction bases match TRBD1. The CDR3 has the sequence CASSLDRPGSMETQYF. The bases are TGTGCCAGCAGCCTGGACAGGCCGGGTTCGATGGAGACCCAGTACTTC.